These T cell receptor beta chains were read from a single sample in a study of regulatory T cells in long-lasting Graves disease. TCRdb re-derived calls from the multiplex PCR reads in MiXCR, one entry per CDR3 protein. Seen here are over 350,000 distinct CDR3 sequences, 15% observed once, and the top ten hold about 7.6%. The sample was also reused in another study, on T cells in Graves' hyperthyroidism and ophthalmopathy.

Sample: peripheral blood mononuclear cells (PBMCs), taken at new diagnosis, from a patient treated with antithyroid drugs. These receptors all come from a woman between 35 and 50 years old with Graves disease. The CDR3 runs from the conserved cysteine through the conserved F or W. Fields, in order: clone size, V gene, J gene, D gene, CDR3 protein, CDR3 DNA. The D gene is left open where the match is weak. The size entry is marked missing in some rows and otherwise reads once, few, many or a size class.

few,TRBV4-1,TRBJ2-5,TRBD2,CASSRPSAGGETQYF,TGCGCCAGCAGCCGGCCCTCGGCGGGAGGAGAGACCCAGTACTTC
many,TRBV6-2/TRBV6-3,TRBJ2-1,TRBD2,CASRRSPGLAGGPFNEQFF,TGTGCCAGCAGGCGTAGCCCGGGACTAGCGGGAGGGCCTTTCAATGAGCAGTTCTTC
NA,TRBV11-2,TRBJ2-1,TRBD2,CASSRAGGPGNYNEQFF,TGTGCCAGCAGCCGCGCGGGGGGGCCGGGGAACTACAATGAGCAGTTCTTC
many,TRBV7-8,TRBJ2-7,NA,CASSLRAGNFYEQYF,TGTGCCAGCAGCTTAAGGGCAGGGAATTTCTACGAGCAGTACTTC
many,TRBV7-2,TRBJ1-1,TRBD1,CASSQTYGDIGTANTEAFF,TGTGCCAGCAGCCAAACTTATGGAGATATTGGGACAGCTAACACTGAAGCTTTCTTT
NA,TRBV20-1,TRBJ2-3,TRBD2,CSARLAGQLGTDTQYF,TGCAGTGCTAGACTAGCGGGACAACTGGGCACAGATACGCAGTATTTT
few,TRBV6-1,TRBJ2-2,NA,CASTDRAKANTGELFF,TGTGCCAGCACTGATCGGGCAAAAGCGAACACCGGGGAGCTGTTTTTT
many,TRBV29-1,TRBJ2-2,TRBD1,CSGGTGGSGELFF,TGCAGCGGGGGGACAGGGGGATCCGGGGAGCTGTTTTTT
many,TRBV19,TRBJ2-1,TRBD1,CASSIDKGQGRYNEQFF,TGTGCCAGTAGTATAGATAAGGGACAGGGACGCTACAATGAGCAGTTCTTC
NA,TRBV12-3/TRBV12-4,TRBJ2-5,TRBD2,CASSLVLADRLAGAQYF,TGTGCCAGCAGTTTAGTCCTAGCGGATCGACTCGCAGGTGCCCAGTACTTC
NA,TRBV28,TRBJ2-1,TRBD2,CASLPSGGLVRDEQFF,TGTGCCAGCCTACCATCTGGGGGACTAGTCAGGGATGAGCAGTTCTTC
few,TRBV7-2,TRBJ2-1,TRBD2,CASSFFGTSSYNEQFF,TGTGCCAGCAGCTTTTTCGGGACTAGCTCCTACAATGAGCAGTTCTTC
many,TRBV7-2,TRBJ2-2,NA,CASSLNWAGELFF,TGTGCCAGCAGCTTGAACTGGGCCGGGGAGCTGTTTTTT
many,TRBV2,TRBJ2-5,TRBD1,CASSEPGQGGSGHLGETQYF,TGTGCCAGCAGTGAACCGGGACAGGGAGGATCCGGGCATTTAGGAGAGACCCAGTACTTC
few,TRBV11-2,TRBJ1-2,NA,CASSPSGIGGYTF,TGTGCCAGCAGCCCTAGTGGAATTGGAGGCTACACCTTC
few,TRBV19,TRBJ1-5,NA,CASSISGGSNQPQHF,TGTGCCAGTAGTATCTCCGGGGGTAGCAATCAGCCCCAGCATTTT
many,TRBV2,TRBJ2-6,NA,CATDRQDGPSGANVLTF,TGTGCCACCGATCGACAGGACGGACCCTCTGGGGCCAACGTCCTGACTTTC
many,TRBV9,TRBJ2-1,TRBD2,CASSVESGRASEQFF,TGTGCCAGCAGCGTAGAAAGCGGGAGGGCTAGTGAGCAGTTCTTC
many,TRBV7-2,TRBJ2-2,TRBD1,CASSSWTGSNTGELFF,TGTGCCAGCAGCTCCTGGACAGGTTCGAACACCGGGGAGCTGTTTTTT
many,TRBV20-1,TRBJ2-5,NA,CSARDLGDLETQYF,TGCAGTGCTAGAGATCTTGGGGACCTCGAGACCCAGTACTTC
NA,TRBV6-1,TRBJ2-7,TRBD2,CASSRSSGRTYEQYF,TGTGCCAGCAGCCGGAGTAGCGGGCGGACCTACGAGCAGTACTTC
many,TRBV20-1,TRBJ2-7,TRBD2,CSARLADKQYF,TGCAGTGCTAGACTAGCGGACAAGCAGTACTTC
few,TRBV5-1,TRBJ2-1,TRBD1,CATNVAQGLYNEQFF,TGCGCCACCAATGTCGCACAGGGGCTCTACAATGAGCAGTTCTTC
many,TRBV6-1,TRBJ2-1,NA,CASSEEARLGEFF,TGTGCCAGCAGTGAAGAAGCAAGGTTGGGGGAGTTCTTC
many,TRBV3-1,TRBJ2-5,NA,CASSLGGVVEETQYF,TGTGCCAGCAGCCTCGGAGGGGTGGTTGAAGAGACCCAGTACTTC
many,TRBV28,TRBJ1-2,TRBD1,CASRTDRAPSASYTF,TGTGCCAGCAGGACTGACAGGGCCCCATCTGCAAGCTACACCTTC
many,TRBV28,TRBJ2-5,NA,CASPRADVEETQYF,TGTGCCAGCCCTCGGGCCGATGTTGAGGAGACCCAGTACTTC
NA,TRBV30,TRBJ1-1,NA,CAWSDTEAFF,TGTGCCTGGAGTGACACTGAAGCTTTCTTT